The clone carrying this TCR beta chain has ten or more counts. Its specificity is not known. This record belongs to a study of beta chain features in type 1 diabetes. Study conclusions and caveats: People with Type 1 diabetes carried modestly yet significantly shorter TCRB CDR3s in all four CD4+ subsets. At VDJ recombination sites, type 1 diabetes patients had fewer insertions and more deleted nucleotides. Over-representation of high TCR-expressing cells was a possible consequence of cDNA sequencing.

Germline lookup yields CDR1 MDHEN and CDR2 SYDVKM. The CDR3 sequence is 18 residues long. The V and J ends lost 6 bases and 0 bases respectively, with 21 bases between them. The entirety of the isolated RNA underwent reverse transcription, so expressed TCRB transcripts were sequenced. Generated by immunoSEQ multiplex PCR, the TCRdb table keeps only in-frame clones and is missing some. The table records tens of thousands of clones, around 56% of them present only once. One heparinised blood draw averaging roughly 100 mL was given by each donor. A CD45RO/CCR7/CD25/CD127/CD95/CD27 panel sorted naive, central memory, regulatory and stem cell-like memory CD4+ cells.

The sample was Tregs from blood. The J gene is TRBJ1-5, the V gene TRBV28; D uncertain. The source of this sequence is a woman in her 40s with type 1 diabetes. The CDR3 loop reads CASSPDRGEINSNQPQHF. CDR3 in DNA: TGTGCCAGCAGCCCCGATCGCGGGGAGATTAATAGCAATCAGCCCCAGCATTTT. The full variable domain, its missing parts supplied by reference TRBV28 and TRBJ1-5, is DVKVTQSSRYLVKRTGEKVFLECVQDMDHENMFWYRQDPGLGLRLIYFSYDVKMKEKGDIPEGYSVSREKKERFSLILESASTNQTSMYLCASSPDRGEINSNQPQHFGDGTRLSIL.